This entry concerns a single T cell receptor beta chain. Which antigen it targets is not known. Base qualities are not provided; no much larger clone lies one nucleotide away. This record comes from a study of blood T cell repertoires in COVID-19 (dated by TCRdb to the early 2020s). About the investigation overall: The collaborator samples originated in the United States, Italy and Spain and spanned the acute and convalescent phases of COVID-19. The dataset comprised deeply sampled blood TCRbeta repertoires from subjects exposed to, actively infected with, or recovered from COVID-19. A freely available public database, intended as a resource for researchers studying the immune response to SARS-CoV-2, is where the repertoires were released. The prospective study material was composed of cDNA or gDNA derived from T cells, B-cell-depleted T cells, or PBMCs. HLA class I and class II types, where available, came from metadata supplied by the sample provider rather than from assay-based typing. The samples were drawn from the first 160 participants of the ongoing ImmuneRACE study and from 950 to 1,500 subjects provided by 6 global collaborators. A de-identified subject ID, COVID-19 status, age in years and sex were almost always included in the sample metadata.

Participants in the prospective study were enrolled through a virtual design, were aged roughly 18 to 100 years, and lived in under 25 United States geographic areas. In the prospective study, cohorts were assigned on the basis of participant-reported clinical history obtained from a screening survey and a study questionnaire. ImmuneRACE Cohort 3 recovered participants were defined by two consecutive negative NP/OP PCR tests, healthcare professional clearance, or symptom resolution. In the prospective study, whole blood, serum and a nasopharyngeal or oropharyngeal swab were collected from each participant by mobile phlebotomists. Over a roughly 2-month period, participants in the prospective study had the option of providing additional blood draws and questionnaires. Blood samples from the prospective study were shipped frozen or at room temperature prior to DNA extraction. The CDR3 covers 18 residues, taking in both the cysteine and the phenylalanine. Solely the CDR3 DNA is kept, with 54 bases framed from the first base. CDR1 and CDR2, looked up from the germline V gene (reference sequence), are MNHEY and SMNVEV. After removal of 2 bases from V and 3 bases from J, the junction retains 13 bases not matched to a gene.

TCRbeta CDR3 regions were amplified from genomic DNA using the immunoSEQ Assay, a bias-controlled multiplex PCR. The study's own analysis went as follows. Within the assay, amplification of reference gene primers was used to estimate how many nucleated cells each sample contained. To quantify the absolute abundance of each unique TCRbeta CDR3 rearrangement, sequence reads were collapsed and filtered. For each sample, productive Simpson clonality was calculated as the square root of Simpson's diversity index across productive rearrangements. TCRdb's version of the immuneACCESS table is confined to in-frame rearrangements and falls short of the full clone set. An unresolved V gene accounts for under half of the shortfall where checked; the remainder is of unknown origin. V and J calls and clone size follow that table, whereas D and trimming were derived from the DNA. The sample profile shows about 370,000 clones; 85% to 90% of them were found once. The ten most abundant clones make up 1.5% to 2% of the sample.

Points the paper makes about the study in general: The amount of clinical and demographic metadata varied by source and participant and was provided uncurated.

Sequencing was performed on PBMCs or T cells enriched from blood (not recorded which). This clonotype was obtained from a woman in her 30s who had recovered from COVID-19. Recombination linked TRBV27 to TRBJ1-2; 9 central nucleotides agree with TRBD1. The CDR3 region: CASSLIAGTGFSDYGYTF. Read as DNA, the sequence is TGTGCCAGCAGTTTAATAGCCGGGACAGGGTTCTCTGACTATGGCTACACCTTC.